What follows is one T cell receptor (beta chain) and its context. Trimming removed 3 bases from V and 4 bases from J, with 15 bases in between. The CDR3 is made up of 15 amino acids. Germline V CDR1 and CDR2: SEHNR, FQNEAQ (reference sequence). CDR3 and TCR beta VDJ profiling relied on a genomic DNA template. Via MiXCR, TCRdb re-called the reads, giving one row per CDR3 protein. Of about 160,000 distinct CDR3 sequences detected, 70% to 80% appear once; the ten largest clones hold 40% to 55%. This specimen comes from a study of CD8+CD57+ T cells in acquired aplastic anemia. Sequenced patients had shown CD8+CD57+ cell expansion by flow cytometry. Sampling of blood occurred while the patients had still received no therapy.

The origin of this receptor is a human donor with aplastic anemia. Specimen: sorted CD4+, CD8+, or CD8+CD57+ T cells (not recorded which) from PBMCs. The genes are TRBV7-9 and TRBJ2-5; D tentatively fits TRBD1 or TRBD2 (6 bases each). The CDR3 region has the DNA TGTGCCAGCAGCTTGAATGGGGGGCGGGGAGAGACCCAGTACTTC. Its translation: CASSLNGGRGETQYF.